The 30 T cell receptor beta chains below come from one sample, sequenced in a study of control samples from healthy donors and cancer patients. TCRdb keeps only in-frame clones here, not all; method: immunoSEQ multiplex PCR. The sample shows around 170,000 clones, nearly 90% of them seen only once. The sequenced material came from blood. These receptors originate from a woman aged 45-60 years in good health.

This sequence joins TRBV4-1 and TRBJ2-7; 9 bases align to TRBD2. J lost 0 bases, V lost 2 bases, and 8 bases had no gene match. From germline, CDR1 is MGHRA and CDR2 YSYEKL. The CDR3 is made up of 17 amino acids. The CDR3 sequence: CASSQSRLAGTSYEQYF. For the CDR3, the DNA is TGCGCCAGCAGCCAATCCCGTCTAGCGGGGACCTCCTACGAGCAGTACTTC.

The chain employs TRBV19 and TRBJ2-6, with 9 positions matching TRBD1. Germline assignment: CDR1 LNHDA and CDR2 SQIVND (reference sequence). The CDR3 totals 22 residues. J lost 0 bases, V lost 1 base, and 16 bases had no gene match. In nucleotides, the CDR3 is TGTGCCAGTAGTATAGGAAGGAGTTGGAACAGGGGGCCGGGCTCTGGGGCCAACGTCCTGACTTTC. Protein: CASSIGRSWNRGPGSGANVLTF.

This sequence joins TRBV11-2 and TRBJ1-6; a weak D match, TRBD1 (6 bases). This CDR3 has 14 amino acids. Per germline, CDR1 SGHAT and CDR2 FQNNGV. V lost 8 bases and J lost 7, with 15 bases in between. This chain's CDR3 is CASRLGQRNSPLHF. The CDR3 DNA reads as TGTGCCAGCCGGTTGGGACAAAGGAATTCACCCCTCCACTTT.

As regards this clone: Within the sample, other DNA sequences also encode this same CDR3. The chain carries TRBV28 and TRBJ1-2; a possible D gene is TRBD1 (5 bases). The CDR3 spans 12 residues. The germline V and J ends were trimmed by 8 bases and 4 bases, with 11 bases remaining between them. Germline values: CDR1 MDHEN, CDR2 SYDVKM. CDR3 nucleotide sequence: TGTGCCAGCTCAACAGGCGGCTATGGCTACACCTTC. This gives the protein CASSTGGYGYTF.

The chain carries TRBV10-3 and TRBJ2-1; 8 nucleotides match TRBD2. The V segment lost 4 bases and the J segment 2 bases; nucleotides outside the gene matches: 4. The germline V gene has CDR1 ENHRY and CDR2 SYGVKD. The CDR3 runs to 15 residues. As DNA, the CDR3 is TGTGCCATCAGTGCCTCGGGGGGGACCTACAATGAGCAGTTCTTC. It translates to CAISASGGTYNEQFF.

This sequence joins TRBV27 and TRBJ2-1, with D perhaps TRBD1 (5 bases). This CDR3 is 15 amino acids long. The V end was cut by 0 bases, the J end by 5 bases, with 11 bases between. Germline lookup yields CDR1 MNHEY and CDR2 SMNVEV (reference sequence). The CDR3 bases are TGTGCCAGCAGTTTATCCAGGGCGCTGAACAATGAGCAGTTCTTC. Amino acid sequence: CASSLSRALNNEQFF.

This clone is a singleton in its sample. The chain carries TRBV6-4 and TRBJ2-1; no firm D call. The CDR3 covers 11 residues. Trimming left V 5 bases short and J 9 bases short, with 8 bases between. CDR1 is MRHNA and CDR2 is SNTAGT in the germline V gene. The CDR3, as DNA: TGTGCCAGCAGTAAAAAGGGTGAGCAGTTCTTC. Residues: CASSKKGEQFF.

The chain combines TRBV7-3 with TRBJ1-1; no definite D call. The germline gives CDR1 SGHTA, CDR2 FQGTGA. CDR3 length: 14 amino acids. Trimming took 5 bases from V and 1 from J, leaving 11 bases between them. CDR3 region: CASSPGSGNTEAFF. CDR3 bases: TGTGCCAGCAGCCCGGGGTCTGGGAACACTGAAGCTTTCTTT.

This chain links TRBV7-9 with TRBJ2-1; 12 nucleotides line up with TRBD2. J was trimmed by 8 bases and V by 4 bases; bases with no gene match: 9. The CDR3 sequence is 16 residues long. Germline loops: CDR1 SEHNR, CDR2 FQNEAQ (reference sequence). In nucleotides, the CDR3 is TGTGCCAGCAGCTCTCTAGCGGGAGGGCCGGGGGATGAGCAGTTCTTC. It codes for CASSSLAGGPGDEQFF.

This sequence joins TRBV19 and TRBJ1-1, with a possible D match to TRBD1 (6 bases). Trimming removed 6 bases from V and 8 bases from J, with 19 bases in between. The CDR3 contains 14 residues. Looked up from germline, CDR1 is LNHDA and CDR2 is SQIVND (reference sequence). Written as DNA, the CDR3 is TGTGCCAGTAGCCCCTCCCAAGTCGGGACAGAAGCTTTCTTT. This encodes CASSPSQVGTEAFF.

The chain recombines TRBV4-1 with TRBJ2-1; 9 nucleotides line up with TRBD1. The CDR3 length is 14 residues. J was trimmed by 5 bases and V by 2 bases; bases with no gene match: 1. Looked up from germline, CDR1 is MGHRA and CDR2 is YSYEKL. CDR3 sequence (DNA): TGCGCCAGCAGCCAATGGACAGGGGACAATGAGCAGTTCTTC. The encoded protein is CASSQWTGDNEQFF.

This chain connects TRBV9 to TRBJ1-3, with D unresolved. V was shortened by 3 bases and J by 4 bases, with 14 bases between the two germline ends. Germline lookup yields CDR1 SGDLS and CDR2 YYNGEE. This CDR3 is 15 amino acids long. The CDR3 nucleotides read TGTGCCAGCAGCGCTGGACTCCGCCGGGGAAACACCATATATTTT. It is translated as CASSAGLRRGNTIYF.

This chain links TRBV6-5 with TRBJ1-2, with TRBD1 as a possible D gene (5 bases). The CDR3 covers 12 residues. V dropped 7 bases and J dropped 7 bases, with 13 bases sitting between them. Per the germline V gene, CDR1 is MNHEY and CDR2 is SVGAGI. This CDR3 reads CASMSSGGGYTF. The CDR3 DNA reads as TGTGCCAGCATGAGTAGCGGGGGTGGCTACACCTTC.

The chain combines TRBV5-5 with TRBJ1-1, with 7 bases identical to TRBD1. Germline V gives CDR1 SGHKS, CDR2 YYEKEE (reference sequence). V lost 0 bases, J lost 4 bases, and 6 bases stayed unmatched. This CDR3 is built from 15 residues. The CDR3 DNA is TGTGCCAGCAGCTTGGGCTTTCAGGGGGTCACTGAAGCTTTCTTT. It specifies CASSLGFQGVTEAFF.

The rearrangement joins TRBV29-1 to TRBJ1-1; no firm D call. The germline CDR1 and CDR2 sequences are SQVTM and ANQGSEA. The V gene lost 3 bases and the J gene lost 0 bases, with 11 bases spanning the gap. CDR3 length equals 14 residues. CDR3 DNA sequence: TGCAGCGTTGATGTCGGGAGGATGAACACTGAAGCTTTCTTT. Translating gives CSVDVGRMNTEAFF.

The V call is TRBV21-1, the J call TRBJ1-5. TRBV21-1 is assigned pseudogene status. The CDR3 is 17 amino acids. The CDR3 here is CASAERARDNSNQPQHF. The DNA of the CDR3 is TGTGCCAGCGCCGAAAGGGCCAGAGATAATAGCAATCAGCCCCAGCATTTT.

The chain recombines TRBV7-3 with TRBJ1-1; 7 bases are shared with TRBD1. The CDR3 has 17 residues. Germline loops: CDR1 SGHTA, CDR2 FQGTGA. The V and J ends lost 2 bases and 1 base, in that order; junction bases with no gene match: 10. The CDR3 DNA follows: TGTGCCAGCAGCTTACAGGGGGGGTTAGGAAGGAACACTGAAGCTTTCTTT. This codes for CASSLQGGLGRNTEAFF.

This clone came up a few times. The rearrangement joins TRBV3-1 (or the pseudogene TRBV3-2) to TRBJ1-5; D call uncertain. V lost 0 bases, J lost 5 bases, and 14 bases lay in between. This CDR3 spans 16 amino acids. Germline assignment: CDR1 LGHDT and CDR2 YNNKEL (reference sequence). CDR3 nucleotides: TGTGCCAGCAGCCAAGAGGGTCGGCGGTGGGATCAGCCCCAGCATTTT. This translates into CASSQEGRRWDQPQHF.

This clone has just one count. The genes are TRBV7-2 and TRBJ1-2, with a weak D call TRBD1 (5 bases). V was shortened by 6 bases and J by 0 bases, with 17 bases between the two germline ends. CDR1 and CDR2 from the germline V gene are SGHTA and FQGNSA. The CDR3 contains 16 residues. The CDR3 coding sequence is TGTGCCAGCAGTTACGAGGGGCACTTAGCTAACTATGGCTACACCTTC. This codes for CASSYEGHLANYGYTF.

The rearrangement links TRBV5-4 to TRBJ1-2; maybe TRBD1 (5 bases). Per germline, CDR1 SGHNT and CDR2 YYREEE (reference sequence). The CDR3 covers 14 residues. Trimming shortened V by 0 bases and J by 5 bases, and 11 bases separated the two germline ends. The CDR3 nucleotides read TGTGCCAGCAGCTTGGTATCGGGGGAATATGGCTACACCTTC. Translating it yields CASSLVSGEYGYTF. Complete variable domain (other parts from reference TRBV5-4 and TRBJ1-2): ETGVTQSPTHLIKTRGQQVTLRCSSQSGHNTVSWYQQALGQGPQFIFQYYREEENGRGNFPPRFSGLQFPNYSSELNVNALELDDSALYLCASSLVSGEYGYTFGSGTRLTVV.

This clone was found once. The chain carries TRBV5-5 and TRBJ2-2, with 7 positions matching TRBD2. CDR1 is SGHKS, CDR2 YYEKEE, per germline (reference sequence). Trimming took 1 base from V and 0 from J; bases not matched to a gene: 3. The CDR3 extends over 16 amino acids. The CDR3 nucleotides are TGTGCCAGCAGCTTGAGACTAGCCTCGAACACCGGGGAGCTGTTTTTT. Amino acids: CASSLRLASNTGELFF.

The chain is built from TRBV28 and TRBJ1-2; D gene unclear. Trimming took off 2 bases at V and 5 bases at J, with 9 bases between the two ends. The germline gives CDR1 MDHEN, CDR2 SYDVKM. CDR3 size: 13 residues. DNA for the CDR3: TGTGCCAGCAGTTTAATGGATTATTATGGCTACACCTTC. It is translated as CASSLMDYYGYTF.

V usage is TRBV7-2 and J usage is TRBJ1-2, with D maybe TRBD1 (6 bases). Trimming removed 3 bases at V and 5 bases at J, with 13 bases between. Germline V lookup: CDR1 SGHTA, CDR2 FQGNSA. The CDR3 has 14 residues. In nucleotides, the CDR3 is TGTGCCAGCAGCTTCGGGGACAAGGGATATGGCTACACCTTC. Protein: CASSFGDKGYGYTF.

J is TRBJ2-3 and V is TRBV5-3, with D unresolved. TRBV5-3 is an ORF for which the function is uncertain. The germline V and J ends were trimmed by 5 bases and 0 bases, with 1 base remaining between them. This CDR3 has 11 residues. The CDR3 loop reads CARSSTDTQYF. CDR3 nucleotides: TGTGCCAGAAGTAGCACAGATACGCAGTATTTT.

The genes are TRBV7-2 and TRBJ2-5; D is unclear. Trimming removed 4 bases at V and 1 base at J, with 4 bases between. Germline V lookup: CDR1 SGHTA, CDR2 FQGNSA. CDR3 length: 12 amino acids. The CDR3 DNA reads TGTGCCAGCAGCTGGGGCCAAGAGACCCAGTACTTC. It specifies CASSWGQETQYF.

This clone turned up a few times. The chain recombines TRBV19 with TRBJ2-5; tentative D call: TRBD2 (6 bases). Germline V gives CDR1 LNHDA, CDR2 SQIVND (reference sequence). This CDR3 comprises 14 residues. Trimming left V 5 bases short and J 7 bases short, with 17 bases between. CDR3 DNA: TGTGCCAGTAGTTCCTCGGGGGTCCCAGGGACCCAGTACTTC. Residues: CASSSSGVPGTQYF.

This clone was seen once. The chain joins TRBV27 to TRBJ2-5, with TRBD2 matching over 9 bases. V dropped 4 bases and J dropped 1; count of bases not matched to a gene: 4. The CDR3 length is 15 residues. Germline CDR1 reads MNHEY; CDR2 reads SMNVEV (reference sequence). CDR3 sequence reads: CASSSLTSGQETQYF. As DNA, the CDR3 is TGTGCCAGCAGTTCGTTGACTAGCGGCCAAGAGACCCAGTACTTC.

This clone has only one observation. The sample has other DNA sequences that encode this CDR3 too. The V call is TRBV5-1, the J call TRBJ1-1; TRBD1 might be the D (6 bases). The CDR3 consists of 18 residues. Trimming took 0 bases from V and 0 from J, leaving 18 bases between them. Germline loops: CDR1 SGHRS, CDR2 YFSETQ. CDR3 in amino acids: CASSLVRGGGQVNTEAFF. The DNA for the CDR3 is TGCGCCAGCAGCTTGGTAAGGGGCGGGGGGCAGGTGAACACTGAAGCTTTCTTT.

CDR3 loop: CASSRVRREAFF. CDR3 DNA sequence: TGTGCCAGCAGCCGAGTCCGGCGAGAAGCTTTCTTT. V is TRBV7-2 and J is TRBJ1-1; D not resolved. The length of the CDR3 is 12 residues. CDR1 and CDR2 from the germline V gene are SGHTA and FQGNSA. With 5 bases removed from V and 8 bases from J, the gap between germline ends came to 12 bases.

A remark on this clone: The identical CDR3 is also encoded by other nucleotide sequences in the sample. The gene calls are TRBV24-1 and TRBJ1-4; D call uncertain. Germline values: CDR1 KGHDR, CDR2 SFDVKD. Trimming shortened V by 3 bases and J by 7 bases, and 14 bases separated the two germline ends. The CDR3 contains 15 residues. The CDR3 DNA reads TGTGCCACCAGTGATGGGCAAAGGGAGGGTGAAAAACTGTTTTTT. Its protein is CATSDGQREGEKLFF.